Listed below are T cell receptor beta chains from one sample, sequenced in a study of blood T cell repertoires in COVID-19. TCRdb's copy holds only in-frame clones and misses some; the assay was immunoSEQ multiplex PCR. The sample lists fewer than 300,000 clones; 70% to 85% were seen once. Sequencing was performed on peripheral blood. All receptors derive from a human donor with COVID-19, enrolled during active disease. The donor label of this sample is uncertain. Each CDR3 is given with its conserved first and last residue. A D gene is named only where the DNA matches it firmly. Size values are once, few and many counts, or a class for expanded clones, and some rows have none.

>TRBV29-1|-|TRBJ1-5|once
CSCSGGSNQPQHF
TGCAGCTGCTCGGGGGGAAGCAATCAGCCCCAGCATTTT
>TRBV24-1|-|TRBJ2-3|-
CATSDLGRDGADTQYF
TGTGCCACCAGTGATTTGGGCAGGGATGGTGCAGATACGCAGTATTTT
>TRBV10-3|TRBD2|TRBJ2-4|-
CATLETSGSYIQYF
TGTGCCACCCTGGAGACTAGCGGGAGTTACATTCAGTACTTC
>TRBV28|TRBD1|TRBJ1-5|-
CASSSLSIGQVNQPQHF
TGTGCCAGCAGTTCACTGTCGATCGGACAGGTGAATCAGCCCCAGCATTTT
>TRBV7-2|TRBD2|TRBJ2-3|-
CAGGGGPTDTQYF
TGTGCCGGGGGGGGAGGGCCCACAGATACGCAGTATTTT
>TRBV20-1|-|TRBJ1-1|-
CSASVSPNTEAFF
TGCAGTGCTAGTGTTAGCCCGAACACTGAAGCTTTCTTT
>TRBV30|TRBD1|TRBJ2-7|-
CAWSQGQGEQYF
TGTGCCTGGAGTCAGGGACAGGGCGAGCAGTACTTC
>TRBV30|TRBD2|TRBJ2-2|-
CAWSGASGRSGELFF
TGTGCCTGGAGCGGGGCTAGCGGGAGGTCCGGGGAGCTGTTTTTT
>TRBV5-5|-|TRBJ2-1|-
CASSLEPAGEQFF
TGTGCCAGCAGCTTGGAACCTGCCGGGGAGCAGTTCTTC
>TRBV30|-|TRBJ1-3|-
CAWRPGGNTIYF
TGTGCCTGGAGGCCGGGAGGTAACACCATATATTTT
>TRBV9|-|TRBJ1-5|few
CASSVDGWEGQPQHF
TGTGCCAGCAGCGTTGACGGGTGGGAGGGTCAGCCCCAGCATTTT
>TRBV5-1|-|TRBJ2-3|once
CASQTTTSTDTQYF
TGCGCCAGCCAGACAACCACTAGCACAGATACGCAGTATTTT
>TRBV6-6|-|TRBJ1-5|-
CASSYMGDQPQHF
TGTGCCAGCAGTTATATGGGCGATCAGCCCCAGCATTTT
>TRBV12-5|-|TRBJ1-5|few
CASGLVPKSQGDDQPQHF
TGTGCTAGTGGTTTGGTCCCTAAGTCTCAGGGCGACGACCAGCCCCAGCATTTT
>TRBV20-1|-|TRBJ2-3|-
CSASYLALWGTDTQYF
TGCAGTGCTAGTTACCTAGCCCTCTGGGGCACAGATACGCAGTATTTT
>TRBV7-8|TRBD2|TRBJ2-1|-
CASSLLAGSLNEQFF
TGTGCCAGCAGCTTACTAGCGGGAAGCTTGAATGAGCAGTTCTTC
>TRBV2|-|TRBJ1-5|-
CASMRGGSNQPQHF
TGTGCCAGCATGAGGGGAGGAAGCAATCAGCCCCAGCATTTT
>TRBV7-2|TRBD2|TRBJ2-7|-
CASSFGSGSTEQYF
TGTGCCAGCAGCTTTGGTAGCGGGAGCACCGAGCAGTACTTC
>TRBV10-3|TRBD1|TRBJ2-7|-
CAISPRDSEMDEQYF
TGTGCCATCAGTCCCAGGGACAGTGAAATGGACGAGCAGTACTTC
>TRBV3-1/TRBV3-2|-|TRBJ1-4|-
CASSPPGLMNEKLFF
TGTGCCAGCAGCCCTCCCGGACTGATGAATGAAAAACTGTTTTTT
>TRBV28|-|TRBJ2-5|once
CASSFMGRQETQYF
TGTGCCAGCAGTTTTATGGGGCGCCAAGAGACCCAGTACTTC
>TRBV3-1/TRBV3-2|-|TRBJ1-1|-
CASSQLANTEAFF
TGTGCCAGCAGCCAATTAGCGAACACTGAAGCTTTCTTT
>TRBV7-3|TRBD1|TRBJ1-1|-
CASSLTRNRGKNTEAFF
TGTGCCAGCAGCTTAACTCGAAACAGGGGGAAGAACACTGAAGCTTTCTTT
>TRBV3-1/TRBV3-2|-|TRBJ1-1|-
CASSQRVTVEAFF
TGTGCCAGCAGCCAACGAGTCACAGTTGAAGCTTTCTTT
>TRBV28|TRBD1|TRBJ1-2|-
CAVGQGAIRNYGYTF
TGTGCGGTGGGACAGGGGGCAATAAGAAACTATGGCTACACCTTC
>TRBV18|-|TRBJ2-2|-
CASSLGTNTGELFF
TGTGCCAGCTCACTGGGCACGAACACCGGGGAGCTGTTTTTT
>TRBV7-9|-|TRBJ1-2|-
CASSTWTTPYGYTF
TGTGCCAGCAGCACCTGGACAACCCCCTATGGCTACACCTTC
>TRBV28|TRBD1|TRBJ1-1|-
CASSRGQGPYTEAFF
TGTGCCAGCAGCCGGGGACAGGGTCCCTACACTGAAGCTTTCTTT
>TRBV5-4|TRBD1|TRBJ1-5|once
CASSLDRGQPQHF
TGTGCCAGCAGCTTAGACAGGGGCCAGCCCCAGCATTTT
>TRBV12-3/TRBV12-4|-|TRBJ1-1|few
CASSIRVNTEAFF
TGTGCCAGCAGTATCAGGGTGAACACTGAAGCTTTCTTT
>TRBV19|TRBD2|TRBJ2-2|-
CASRPRASGKDGELFF
TGTGCCAGTAGACCCAGGGCTAGCGGGAAGGACGGGGAGCTGTTTTTT
>TRBV27|TRBD1|TRBJ2-1|-
CASSLQTGHKVNEQFF
TGTGCCAGCAGTCTACAGACAGGGCATAAGGTCAATGAGCAGTTCTTC
>TRBV19|-|TRBJ2-7|-
CASSIGGTSYEQYF
TGTGCCAGTAGTATTGGCGGGACCTCCTACGAGCAGTACTTC
>TRBV4-2|-|TRBJ1-2|-
CASSPDTYYGYTF
TGTGCCAGCAGCCCCGACACCTACTATGGCTACACCTTC
>TRBV6-4|TRBD2|TRBJ2-1|-
CASSDSGGSSYNEQFF
TGTGCCAGCAGTGACTCGGGAGGGAGCTCCTACAATGAGCAGTTCTTC
>TRBV3-1/TRBV3-2|-|TRBJ2-1|-
CASSQDRVEHNEQFF
TGTGCCAGCAGCCAAGACAGGGTAGAACACAATGAGCAGTTCTTC
>TRBV9|TRBD2|TRBJ2-7|-
CASSVGGRAYEQYF
TGTGCCAGCAGCGTAGGCGGGAGGGCCTACGAGCAGTACTTC
>TRBV4-3|-|TRBJ1-6|-
CASSQDTYNSPLHF
TGCGCCAGCAGCCAAGATACCTATAATTCACCCCTCCACTTT
>TRBV5-1|-|TRBJ2-5|-
CASSFIQGGETQYF
TGCGCCAGCAGCTTCATACAGGGGGGGGAGACCCAGTACTTC
>TRBV19|TRBD2|TRBJ2-1|once
CASSLGTSGSYEQFF
TGTGCCAGTAGCCTAGGGACTAGCGGGAGCTATGAGCAGTTCTTC
>TRBV28|-|TRBJ2-7|-
CASRAGSRGSYEQYF
TGTGCCAGCAGGGCCGGGTCCCGGGGCTCCTACGAGCAGTACTTC
>TRBV10-2|TRBD1|TRBJ1-2|-
CASSERQGNYGYTF
TGCGCCAGCAGTGAGCGACAGGGGAACTATGGCTACACCTTC
>TRBV28|-|TRBJ2-1|-
CASSFINEQFF
TGTGCCAGCAGTTTTATTAATGAGCAGTTCTTC
>TRBV19|TRBD1|TRBJ1-6|-
CASTGTEGSPLHF
TGTGCCAGTACCGGGACAGAGGGTTCACCCCTCCACTTT
>TRBV4-3|-|TRBJ2-1|-
CASSRTGGYNEQFF
TGCGCCAGCAGCCGGACTGGCGGTTACAATGAGCAGTTCTTC
>TRBV12-3/TRBV12-4|-|TRBJ1-1|-
CASSIYKYTEAFF
TGTGCCAGCAGTATTTATAAATACACTGAAGCTTTCTTT
>TRBV7-9|-|TRBJ1-1|-
CASSTRTGASEAFF
TGTGCCAGCAGCACGCGAACAGGAGCTTCTGAAGCTTTCTTT
>TRBV21-1|-|TRBJ2-7|-
CASSNRDYPRYEQYF
TGTGCCAGCAGCAACCGGGACTATCCTCGGTACGAGCAGTACTTC
>TRBV11-1|-|TRBJ1-1|-
CASSRGSQASEAFF
TGTGCCAGCAGCCGGGGGAGCCAGGCCAGTGAAGCTTTCTTT
>TRBV27|TRBD1|TRBJ1-1|-
CASRRQGEAEAFF
TGTGCCAGCAGACGACAGGGGGAGGCTGAAGCTTTCTTT
>TRBV9|-|TRBJ2-2|-
CASTGGSLVDTGELFF
TGTGCCAGCACCGGGGGAAGTCTAGTAGACACCGGGGAGCTGTTTTTT
>TRBV28|TRBD2|TRBJ2-1|-
CASSGLAEPYNEQFF
TGTGCCAGCAGTGGTCTAGCGGAGCCCTACAATGAGCAGTTCTTC
>TRBV3-1/TRBV3-2|-|TRBJ2-1|-
CASSQDRRASKQFF
TGTGCCAGCAGCCAAGATAGGAGGGCCAGCAAGCAGTTCTTC
>TRBV7-8|TRBD1|TRBJ1-2|-
CASSRDSNNYGYTF
TGTGCCAGCAGCCGGGACAGCAATAACTATGGCTACACCTTC
>TRBV2|TRBD2|TRBJ2-7|-
CASTGLAGLYEQYF
TGTGCCAGCACTGGACTAGCGGGGCTCTACGAGCAGTACTTC